Listed here are 20 T cell receptor beta chains from one sample, sequenced in a study of technical replicates of blood from a few donors. Data came from immunoSEQ multiplex PCR; TCRdb stores just in-frame clones and leaves some out. This table has tens of thousands of clones, about 91% appearing once. The sequenced sample was T cells isolated from PBMCs. The receptor set was obtained from a human donor in good health.

This clone was detected once. The rearrangement joins TRBV19 to TRBJ2-3, with TRBD2 matching over 14 bases. CDR1 is LNHDA, CDR2 SQIVND, per germline (reference sequence). The CDR3 is 15 residues long. V lost 4 bases and J lost 6; bases outside the gene matches: 3. The CDR3 sequence: CASSTGLAGVDTQYF. In DNA, the CDR3 is TGTGCCAGTAGTACGGGACTAGCGGGAGTGGATACGCAGTATTTT.

The chain couples TRBV7-2 to TRBJ1-4; D might be TRBD1 (5 bases). The germline V gene encodes CDR1 SGHTA and CDR2 FQGNSA. Trimming shortened V by 3 bases and J by 7 bases, and 9 bases separated the two germline ends. The CDR3 consists of 13 residues. Here the CDR3 DNA reads TGTGCCAGCAGCTTTGATAGGGGTGAAAAACTGTTTTTT. This sequence encodes CASSFDRGEKLFF.

The rearrangement joins TRBV18 to TRBJ1-4; a weak D match, TRBD1 (6 bases). Trimming shortened V by 5 bases and J by 5 bases, and 9 bases separated the two germline ends. Germline V lookup: CDR1 KGHSH, CDR2 LQKENI. This CDR3 comprises 13 residues. CDR3 residues: CASSTGKNEKLFF. Written as DNA, the CDR3 is TGTGCCAGCTCAACAGGGAAAAATGAAAAACTGTTTTTT.

The chain uses TRBV7-3 and TRBJ1-1, with D tentatively TRBD1 (6 bases). Per the germline V gene, CDR1 is SGHTA and CDR2 is FQGTGA. V was pared by 3 bases and J by 3 bases, with 14 bases between. The CDR3 has 15 residues. CDR3 sequence reads: CASSFFGQRYTEAFF. The DNA of the CDR3 is TGTGCCAGCAGCTTCTTTGGACAGAGATACACTGAAGCTTTCTTT.

The chain combines TRBV29-1 with TRBJ2-3, with 7 bases aligning to TRBD1. This CDR3 has 13 residues. From germline, CDR1 is SQVTM and CDR2 ANQGSEA. With 5 bases clipped from V and 2 bases from J, the junction kept 4 bases outside the gene matches. CDR3 coding DNA: TGCAGCGTTTTCAGGGGGATCACAGATACGCAGTATTTT. Translation gives CSVFRGITDTQYF.

V usage is TRBV10-3 and J usage is TRBJ1-5; D gene uncertain. Germline V CDR1 and CDR2: ENHRY, SYGVKD. V was cut by 3 bases and J by 4 bases, with 7 bases left in between. The CDR3 is 13 amino acids. Here the CDR3 reads CAISDEVNQPQHF. DNA of the CDR3: TGTGCCATCAGTGATGAGGTGAATCAGCCCCAGCATTTT.

The chain employs TRBV4-1 and TRBJ2-7, with TRBD2 identical over 8 bases. This CDR3 has 15 amino acids. The V gene end was trimmed by 3 bases and the J gene end by 1 base; junction bases not matched to a gene: 5. Per the germline V gene, CDR1 is MGHRA and CDR2 is YSYEKL. CDR3 protein: CASSQGLDSSYEQYF. In nucleotides, the CDR3 is TGCGCCAGCAGCCAGGGACTAGATTCATCCTACGAGCAGTACTTC.

The rearrangement links TRBV29-1 to TRBJ1-2; 8 bases line up with TRBD1. V lost 4 bases and J lost 0; bases outside the gene matches: 7. CDR1 is SQVTM and CDR2 is ANQGSEA in the germline V gene. This CDR3 spans 15 amino acids. The CDR3 region has the DNA TGCAGCGTTGTGGCAGGGGGCTTGTCTAACTATGGCTACACCTTC. It specifies CSVVAGGLSNYGYTF.

The chain couples TRBV28 to TRBJ2-7, with D maybe TRBD1 (6 bases). This CDR3 is 14 amino acids long. The germline V gene encodes CDR1 MDHEN and CDR2 SYDVKM. Trimming removed 6 bases at V and 0 bases at J, with 12 bases between. Written as DNA, the CDR3 is TGTGCCAGCAGCTACCCGGGACACTCCTACGAGCAGTACTTC. Protein product: CASSYPGHSYEQYF.

As concerns this clone: The same CDR3 also results from other DNA sequences found in this sample. The chain carries TRBV27 and TRBJ2-7; D is unclear. Trimming took off 8 bases at V and 2 bases at J, with 4 bases between the two ends. The CDR3 loop spans 10 amino acids. Germline lookup yields CDR1 MNHEY and CDR2 SMNVEV (reference sequence). The CDR3 region is CASGPYEQYF. The CDR3 nucleotides read TGTGCCAGCGGGCCCTACGAGCAGTACTTC.

This chain links TRBV2 with TRBJ2-2, with unresolved D. CDR1 SNHLY and CDR2 FYNNEI come from the germline V gene. The CDR3 extends over 14 amino acids. Trimming pared 5 bases from V and 0 bases from J, leaving 7 bases between. CDR3 nucleotides: TGTGCCAGCAGTCAGCGTACGAACACCGGGGAGCTGTTTTTT. Translation gives CASSQRTNTGELFF.

This clone showed up just a few times. The rearrangement joins TRBV15 to TRBJ1-1; tentative D call: TRBD1 (6 bases). V lost 6 bases to trimming and J lost 1 base, with 24 bases between them. This CDR3 comprises 18 residues. Germline CDR1 reads LNHNV; CDR2 reads YYDKDF (reference sequence). The chain's CDR3 is CATRPLQGEGKGNTEAFF. DNA for the CDR3: TGTGCCACCAGACCTTTACAGGGAGAGGGGAAAGGGAACACTGAAGCTTTCTTT.

In DNA form, the CDR3 reads TGTGCCAGCACTTCCGGGGGGGGTTTGAACACTGAAGCTTTCTTT. Amino acids: CASTSGGGLNTEAFF. The chain joins TRBV2 to TRBJ1-1; the D gene is possibly TRBD1 (5 bases). The length of the CDR3 is 15 residues. V was cut by 7 bases and J by 0 bases, with 15 bases left in between. The germline gives CDR1 SNHLY, CDR2 FYNNEI.

For the CDR3, the DNA is TGTGCCAGCAGTTTTCGCAGACAAGAGACCCAGTACTTC. It codes for CASSFRRQETQYF. The V gene is TRBV28, the J gene TRBJ2-5; the D is unclear. The CDR3 has 13 residues. V was cut by 3 bases and J by 2 bases, with 7 bases left in between. CDR1 is MDHEN and CDR2 is SYDVKM in the germline V gene.

In DNA form, the CDR3 reads TGTGCCAGCTCATCCCCCCAGCAGGGGGCCGGACAGCCCCAGCATTTT. Amino acids: CASSSPQQGAGQPQHF. This chain links TRBV18 with TRBJ1-5; 8 bases align to TRBD1. The CDR3 totals 16 residues. Germline V gene data show CDR1 as KGHSH and CDR2 as LQKENI. V lost 5 bases, J lost 7 bases, and 13 bases stayed unmatched.

The J gene is TRBJ2-3, the V gene TRBV9; TRBD1 might be the D (6 bases). This CDR3 comprises 14 residues. The germline V gene has CDR1 SGDLS and CDR2 YYNGEE. Trimming left V 3 bases short and J 3 bases short, with 11 bases between. The CDR3 DNA reads as TGTGCCAGCAGCGCGGGGACACTAACAGATACGCAGTATTTT. Protein sequence: CASSAGTLTDTQYF. Combining the CDR3 with reference TRBV9 and TRBJ2-3 gives the whole variable domain DSGVTQTPKHLITATGQRVTLRCSPRSGDLSVYWYQQSLDQGLQFLIQYYNGEERAKGNILERFSAQQFPDLHSELNLSSLELGDSALYFCASSAGTLTDTQYFGPGTRLTVL.

The chain couples TRBV6-1 to TRBJ1-3; D call uncertain. The V gene lost 8 bases and the J gene lost 9 bases, with 11 bases spanning the gap. Per the germline V gene, CDR1 is MNHNS and CDR2 is SASEGT. There are 11 residues in the CDR3. This chain's CDR3 is CASRGASTIYF. CDR3 DNA: TGTGCCAGCCGAGGAGCCTCCACCATATATTTT.

The gene calls are TRBV5-4 and TRBJ2-7, with 8 bases that match TRBD2. The CDR3 is 14 residues long. Unmatched junction bases numbered 8, after V lost 4 bases and J lost 5 bases. Germline CDR1 SGHNT, CDR2 YYREEE (reference sequence). CDR3 residues: CASSQARAGDEQYF. Here the CDR3 DNA reads TGTGCCAGCAGCCAGGCCAGAGCGGGAGACGAGCAGTACTTC. Variable domain in full (rest from reference TRBV5-4 and TRBJ2-7): ETGVTQSPTHLIKTRGQQVTLRCSSQSGHNTVSWYQQALGQGPQFIFQYYREEENGRGNFPPRFSGLQFPNYSSELNVNALELDDSALYLCASSQARAGDEQYFGPGTRLTVT.

The chain employs TRBV4-2 and TRBJ2-1; 10 nucleotides match TRBD2. Looked up from germline, CDR1 is LGHNA and CDR2 is YNFKEQ. V lost 1 base, J lost 8 bases, and 8 bases stayed unmatched. The CDR3 length is 16 residues. The CDR3 sequence: CASSQAPSGSLDEQFF. The CDR3 bases are TGTGCCAGCAGCCAAGCCCCTAGCGGGAGTCTAGATGAGCAGTTCTTC.

This chain uses TRBV7-2 with TRBJ2-1; D possibly corresponds to TRBD1 (5 bases). Between the trimmed V and J ends, which lost 2 bases and 10 bases, there was a span of 9 bases. Germline loops: CDR1 SGHTA, CDR2 FQGNSA. The CDR3 is 12 amino acids. CDR3 in amino acids: CASSLRQREQFF. Here the CDR3 DNA reads TGTGCCAGCAGCTTACGACAGAGGGAGCAGTTCTTC.